The clone carrying this T cell receptor (beta chain) was recorded many times. Its antigen remains unknown. cDNA synthesis was performed by 5'RACE with 10-nucleotide random UMIs. TCRdb ran MiXCR on the 5' RACE reads and lists one entry per CDR3 protein. The repertoire holds under 70,000 distinct CDR3 sequences, about 3.4% seen once, with approximately 7% in the top ten. This record comes from a study of neurological immune-mediated disorders. Study-level results: One related-CDR3 cluster, identified by phylogenetic grouping, held the repertoires of 18 of 34 multiple sclerosis patients and was a possible signature.

This CDR3 spans 13 amino acids. Germline-derived CDR1 and CDR2 are MNHEY and SMNVEV (reference sequence). V was pared by 6 bases and J by 6 bases, with 15 bases between. The chain joins TRBV27 to TRBJ2-7; maybe TRBD1 (6 bases). This clonotype originated in a woman in her sixties or seventies with multiple sclerosis. Sequenced: PBMCs. This chain's CDR3 is CASSPHRAFEQYF. The DNA of the CDR3 is TGTGCCAGCAGCCCCCACAGGGCCTTCGAGCAGTACTTC.